This T cell receptor beta chain was observed in a study of blood T cell repertoires in COVID-19. The CDR3 is 13 amino acids. Germline CDR1 and CDR2: GTSNPN and SVGIG (reference sequence). V was shortened by 3 bases and J by 0 bases, with 6 bases between the two germline ends. Data came from immunoSEQ multiplex PCR; TCRdb stores just in-frame clones and leaves some out. The sample includes about 150,000 clones, approximately 80% seen only once; the top ten take approximately 3%. The clonotype originates from a woman over 75 with acute or convalescent COVID-19. This rearrangement joins TRBV30 to TRBJ1-3; D may be TRBD1 (5 bases). The sequencing sample was made of peripheral blood. The CDR3 sequence: CAWRTVSGNTIYF. In DNA form, the CDR3 reads TGTGCCTGGAGGACAGTCTCTGGAAACACCATATATTTT.